Listed below are T cell receptor beta chains from one sample, sequenced in a study of technical replicates of blood from four donors. The repertoire was sequenced with immunoSEQ multiplex PCR; TCRdb's copy has only in-frame clones and lacks some. This sample has about 80,000 clones, with roughly 93% found just once. Specimen: T cells isolated from PBMCs. The receptor set was obtained from a human donor in good health. CDR3s include the opening cysteine and the closing phenylalanine or tryptophan. D genes are given only for firm matches. Rows may omit the clone size; those that give it use once, few, many or a size class.

>TRBV27|.|TRBJ2-4|.
CASSQEVGNIQYF
TGTGCCAGCAGTCAAGAGGTCGGGAACATTCAGTACTTC
>TRBV7-3|once|TRBJ2-3|.
CASSQTDTSTDTQYF
TGTGCCAGCAGCCAGACGGACACTAGCACAGATACGCAGTATTTT
>TRBV30|.|TRBJ2-7|.
CAWSTGSYEQYF
TGTGCCTGGAGTACAGGGTCCTACGAGCAGTACTTC
>TRBV5-1|.|TRBJ1-4|TRBD1
CASSHTGTERGEKLFF
TGCGCCAGCAGTCATACCGGGACAGAGCGTGGTGAAAAACTGTTTTTT
>TRBV2|.|TRBJ1-4|TRBD1
CASSNSEQVRDREIFGTNEKLFF
TGTGCCAGCAGCAACTCGGAGCAGGTCCGGGACAGGGAAATATTTGGGACTAATGAAAAACTGTTTTTT
>TRBV27|few|TRBJ2-2|.
CASSLSYSTGELFF
TGTGCCAGCAGTTTATCCTATTCCACCGGGGAGCTGTTTTTT
>TRBV5-6|.|TRBJ2-4|.
CASSLYLRVADVQYF
TGTGCCAGCAGCTTGTATCTTCGGGTAGCGGACGTTCAGTACTTC
>TRBV7-2|.|TRBJ2-1|.
CASVTLGGGYNEQFF
TGTGCCAGCGTTACGTTAGGGGGGGGGTACAATGAGCAGTTCTTC
>TRBV6-6|.|TRBJ1-5|.
CAVGMGDSNQPQHF
TGTGCCGTTGGGATGGGAGATAGCAATCAGCCCCAGCATTTT
>TRBV5-8|.|TRBJ1-1|.
CASSFYRVATSSMNTEAFF
TGTGCCAGCAGCTTCTATCGGGTTGCTACATCGTCAATGAACACTGAAGCTTTCTTT
>TRBV27|.|TRBJ2-3|TRBD2
CASSLGLAGGFETDTQYF
TGTGCCAGCAGTCTCGGACTAGCGGGAGGGTTTGAGACAGATACGCAGTATTTT
>TRBV6-6|.|TRBJ2-7|.
CAGGTGNRYEQYF
TGTGCCGGAGGGACCGGGAATCGGTACGAGCAGTACTTC
>TRBV2|.|TRBJ2-1|.
CASSHTPQGFWADSSYNEQFF
TGTGCCAGCAGTCACACCCCTCAGGGCTTCTGGGCCGATAGCTCCTACAATGAGCAGTTCTTC
>TRBV6-5|.|TRBJ1-2|.
CASRRGLEGYTF
TGTGCCAGCAGGAGGGGACTAGAGGGCTACACCTTC
>TRBV9|.|TRBJ2-3|.
CASSVGLALGDTQYF
TGTGCCAGCAGCGTAGGGCTAGCCCTAGGCGATACGCAGTATTTT
>TRBV19|.|TRBJ1-5|TRBD1
CASSTREGTGTVNQPQHF
TGTGCCAGTAGTACCCGTGAAGGGACAGGGACCGTCAATCAGCCCCAGCATTTT
>TRBV5-4|.|TRBJ2-1|.
CASTRPQGDEQFF
TGTGCCAGCACCCGGCCTCAAGGGGATGAGCAGTTCTTC
>TRBV6-6|.|TRBJ2-7|.
CASGGNEQYF
TGTGCCTCTGGGGGGAACGAGCAGTACTTC
>TRBV27|.|TRBJ2-7|TRBD2
CASSLSSGSYEQYF
TGTGCCAGCAGTTTGTCTAGCGGGAGTTACGAGCAGTACTTC
>TRBV7-6|.|TRBJ1-1|.
CASRLTGPEAFF
TGTGCCAGCAGGCTCACAGGGCCTGAAGCTTTCTTT
>TRBV6-5|once|TRBJ2-1|.
CASTLGLPTGGEQFF
TGTGCCAGCACCCTAGGACTCCCTACCGGGGGTGAGCAGTTCTTC
>TRBV18|.|TRBJ1-3|TRBD1
CASSGPGQGAGNTIYF
TGTGCCAGCTCAGGACCGGGACAGGGGGCTGGAAACACCATATATTTT
>TRBV27|.|TRBJ1-5|.
CASSLWGSQGLGQPQHF
TGTGCCAGCAGTTTATGGGGTAGTCAGGGTCTCGGACAGCCCCAGCATTTT
>TRBV7-3|.|TRBJ2-1|TRBD2
CASSLSVRSGNNEQFF
TGTGCCAGCAGCTTAAGCGTCCGTAGCGGGAACAATGAGCAGTTCTTC
>TRBV4-1|.|TRBJ2-1|.
CASSQGSARRIPNEQFF
TGCGCCAGCAGCCAAGGATCAGCGAGAAGGATTCCCAATGAGCAGTTCTTC
>TRBV28|few|TRBJ1-1|.
CASSFGGEAFF
TGTGCCAGCAGTTTCGGGGGGGAAGCTTTCTTT
>TRBV19|.|TRBJ2-2|.
CASLPYNTGELFF
TGTGCCAGTCTACCATATAACACCGGGGAGCTGTTTTTT
>TRBV5-8|.|TRBJ1-1|.
CASSRGMNTEAFF
TGTGCCAGCAGCCGGGGGATGAACACTGAAGCTTTCTTT
>TRBV27|.|TRBJ2-2|.
CASSSRENGELFF
TGTGCCAGCAGTAGCAGGGAAAACGGGGAGCTGTTTTTT
>TRBV7-3|.|TRBJ2-1|TRBD2
CASSLVAGGYEQFF
TGTGCCAGCAGCTTAGTAGCGGGAGGCTATGAGCAGTTCTTC
>TRBV29-1|.|TRBJ2-3|TRBD1
CSAADRGRTDTQYF
TGCAGCGCTGCAGACAGGGGTCGGACAGATACGCAGTATTTT
>TRBV18|once|TRBJ2-3|TRBD1
CASSPETGGTFYLLSTDTQYF
TGTGCCAGCTCACCGGAGACAGGGGGCACCTTTTATCTCCTTAGCACAGATACGCAGTATTTT
>TRBV27|.|TRBJ2-7|.
CASGLIYEQYF
TGTGCCAGCGGACTCATTTACGAGCAGTACTTC
>TRBV9|.|TRBJ2-7|TRBD1
CASSGQGTDEQYF
TGTGCCAGCAGCGGACAGGGGACCGACGAGCAGTACTTC
>TRBV7-6|.|TRBJ1-1|.
CASSLAQVGSEAFF
TGTGCCAGCAGCTTAGCCCAGGTGGGCTCTGAAGCTTTCTTT
>TRBV27|.|TRBJ2-7|TRBD2
CASFGSGYEQYF
TGTGCCAGTTTCGGTAGCGGGTACGAGCAGTACTTC
>TRBV6-5|.|TRBJ2-7|.
CASRSPYEQYF
TGTGCCAGCAGGAGCCCCTACGAGCAGTACTTC
>TRBV19|.|TRBJ1-1|.
CASSIHRGAFF
TGTGCCAGTAGTATTCATCGAGGAGCTTTCTTT
>TRBV2|.|TRBJ2-7|TRBD1
CASTDRGYEQYF
TGTGCCAGCACAGACAGGGGTTATGAGCAGTACTTC
>TRBV6-5|.|TRBJ2-1|.
CASSYSNSNEQFF
TGTGCCAGCAGTTACTCGAACTCCAATGAGCAGTTCTTC
>TRBV7-2|once|TRBJ2-7|TRBD1
CASSFGTGVRYEQYF
TGTGCCAGCAGCTTTGGGACAGGGGTAAGGTACGAGCAGTACTTC
>TRBV4-1|.|TRBJ2-7|.
CASSLRLEQDEQYF
TGCGCCAGCAGCCTGCGACTAGAACAGGACGAGCAGTACTTC
>TRBV20-1|.|TRBJ1-2|.
CSAPGAWGYTF
TGCAGTGCTCCAGGGGCGTGGGGCTACACCTTC
>TRBV7-9|.|TRBJ2-3|.
CASSLGAVTDTQYF
TGTGCCAGCAGCCTGGGAGCGGTCACAGATACGCAGTATTTT
>TRBV27|.|TRBJ2-7|TRBD2
CASSILAGGPLEQYF
TGTGCCAGCAGTATCTTAGCGGGAGGGCCTCTCGAGCAGTACTTC
>TRBV7-3|.|TRBJ1-2|.
CASSPSGGQTYGYTF
TGTGCCAGCAGCCCCTCCGGGGGGCAGACCTATGGCTACACCTTC
>TRBV7-7|.|TRBJ1-2|TRBD1
CASSLFRDRGAYGYTF
TGTGCCAGCAGCTTGTTTAGGGACAGGGGAGCCTATGGCTACACCTTC
>TRBV21-1|.|TRBJ1-5|.
CASGNVKKQGRQPQHF
TGTGCCAGCGGAAACGTGAAAAAACAGGGGCGGCAGCCCCAGCATTTT
>TRBV29-1|.|TRBJ1-1|.
CSVATSSTEAFF
TGCAGCGTAGCGACCAGTAGCACTGAAGCTTTCTTT
>TRBV4-2|.|TRBJ2-2|TRBD2
CASRIAGDITGELFF
TGTGCCAGCAGAATAGCGGGAGATATCACCGGGGAGCTGTTTTTT
>TRBV20-1|few|TRBJ1-1|.
CSGGRVTEAFF
TGCAGTGGGGGCAGGGTCACTGAAGCTTTCTTT
>TRBV5-1|.|TRBJ1-1|TRBD1
CASSATGSNPEAFF
TGCGCCAGCAGCGCGACAGGGAGTAACCCTGAAGCTTTCTTT
>TRBV7-8|.|TRBJ2-7|.
CASSHTPIQGPEQYF
TGTGCCAGCAGCCATACCCCCATACAGGGCCCCGAGCAGTACTTC
>TRBV2|.|TRBJ1-2|TRBD1
CASSLFFGTGNGYTF
TGTGCCAGCTCACTCTTCTTTGGGACAGGGAATGGCTACACCTTC
>TRBV10-3|.|TRBJ2-1|TRBD2
CAIGREGLHEQFF
TGTGCCATCGGACGGGAGGGCCTCCATGAGCAGTTCTTC
>TRBV7-9|.|TRBJ2-7|.
CASSSDFRGAEQYF
TGTGCCAGCAGCTCCGATTTCCGCGGCGCCGAGCAGTACTTC